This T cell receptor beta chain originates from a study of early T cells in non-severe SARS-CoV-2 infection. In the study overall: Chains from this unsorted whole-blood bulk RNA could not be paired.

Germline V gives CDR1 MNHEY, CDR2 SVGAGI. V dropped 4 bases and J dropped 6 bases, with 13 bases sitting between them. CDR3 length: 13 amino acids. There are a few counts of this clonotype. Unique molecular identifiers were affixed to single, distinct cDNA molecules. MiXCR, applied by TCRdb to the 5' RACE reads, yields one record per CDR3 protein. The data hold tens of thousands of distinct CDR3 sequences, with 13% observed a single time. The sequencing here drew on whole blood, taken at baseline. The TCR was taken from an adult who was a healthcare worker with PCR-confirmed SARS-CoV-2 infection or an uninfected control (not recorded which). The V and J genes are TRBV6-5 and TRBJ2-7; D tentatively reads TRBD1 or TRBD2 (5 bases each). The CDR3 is CASSLGRAAEQYF. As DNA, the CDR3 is TGTGCCAGCAGTTTGGGACGGGCCGCCGAGCAGTACTTC.